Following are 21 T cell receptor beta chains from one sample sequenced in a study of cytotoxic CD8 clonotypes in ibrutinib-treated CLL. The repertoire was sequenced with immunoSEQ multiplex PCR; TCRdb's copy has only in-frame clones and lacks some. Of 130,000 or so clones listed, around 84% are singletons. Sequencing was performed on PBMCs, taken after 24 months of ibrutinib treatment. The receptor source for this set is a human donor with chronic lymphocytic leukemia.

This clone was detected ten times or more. The CDR3 loop is CASGPPGLDTGELFF. The CDR3 DNA reads TGTGCTAGTGGCCCACCTGGACTAGACACCGGGGAGCTGTTTTTT. The J gene is TRBJ2-2, the V gene TRBV12-5, with 7 nucleotides matching TRBD2. This CDR3 is 15 amino acids long. The germline CDR1 and CDR2 sequences are LGHNT and FRNRAP. Trimming cost V 6 bases and J 3 bases; bases outside gene matches: 7.

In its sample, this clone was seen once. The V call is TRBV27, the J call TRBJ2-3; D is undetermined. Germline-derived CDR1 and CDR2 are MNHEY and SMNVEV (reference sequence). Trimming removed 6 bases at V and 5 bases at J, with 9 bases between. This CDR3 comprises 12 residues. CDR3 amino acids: CASSALGDTQYF. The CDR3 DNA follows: TGTGCCAGCAGCGCCCTGGGAGATACGCAGTATTTT.

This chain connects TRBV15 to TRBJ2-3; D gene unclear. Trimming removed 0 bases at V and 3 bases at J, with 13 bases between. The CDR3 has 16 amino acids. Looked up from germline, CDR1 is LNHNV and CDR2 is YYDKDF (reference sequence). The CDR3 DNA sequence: TGTGCCACCAGCAGAGATCCTGGGGTCCTTACAGATACGCAGTATTTT. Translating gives CATSRDPGVLTDTQYF.

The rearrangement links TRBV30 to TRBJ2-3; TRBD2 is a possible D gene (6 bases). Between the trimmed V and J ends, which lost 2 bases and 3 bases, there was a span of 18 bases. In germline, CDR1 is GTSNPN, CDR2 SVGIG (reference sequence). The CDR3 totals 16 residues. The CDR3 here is CAWSPTRSGRTDTQYF. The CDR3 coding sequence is TGTGCCTGGAGTCCTACTCGATCTGGGAGGACAGATACGCAGTATTTT.

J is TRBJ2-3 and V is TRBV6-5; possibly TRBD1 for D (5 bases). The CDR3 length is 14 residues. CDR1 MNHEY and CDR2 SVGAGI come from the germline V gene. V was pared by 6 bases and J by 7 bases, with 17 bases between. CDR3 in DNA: TGTGCCAGCAGCAGCCTGTTTGGGGCGCATACGCAGTATTTT. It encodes CASSSLFGAHTQYF.

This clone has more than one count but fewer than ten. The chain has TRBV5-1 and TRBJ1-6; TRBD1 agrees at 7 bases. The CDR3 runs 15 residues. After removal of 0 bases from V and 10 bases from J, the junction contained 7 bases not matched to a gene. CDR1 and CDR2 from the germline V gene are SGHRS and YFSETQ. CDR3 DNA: TGCGCCAGCAGCTTGGGACAGGGTTCAGGGTCACCCCTCCACTTT. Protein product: CASSLGQGSGSPLHF.

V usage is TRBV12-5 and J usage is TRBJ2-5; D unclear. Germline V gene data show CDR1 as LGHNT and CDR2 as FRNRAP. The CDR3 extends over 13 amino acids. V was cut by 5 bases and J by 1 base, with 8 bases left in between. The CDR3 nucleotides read TGTGCTAGTGGTCCGGAAGCCCAAGAGACCCAGTACTTC. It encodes CASGPEAQETQYF.

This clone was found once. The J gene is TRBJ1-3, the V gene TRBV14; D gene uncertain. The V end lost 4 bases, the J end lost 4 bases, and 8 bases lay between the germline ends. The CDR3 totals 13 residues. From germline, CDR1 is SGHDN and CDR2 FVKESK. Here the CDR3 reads CASSPVGGNTIYF. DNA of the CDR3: TGTGCCAGCAGCCCAGTCGGGGGAAACACCATATATTTT.

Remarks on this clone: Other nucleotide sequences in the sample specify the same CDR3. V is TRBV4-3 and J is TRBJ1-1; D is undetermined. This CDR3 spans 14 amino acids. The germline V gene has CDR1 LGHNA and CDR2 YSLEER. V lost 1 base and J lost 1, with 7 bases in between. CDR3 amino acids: CASSQVPQNTEAFF. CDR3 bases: TGCGCCAGCAGCCAAGTTCCGCAGAACACTGAAGCTTTCTTT.

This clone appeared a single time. CDR3 in amino acids: CASSPGLAGVEQFF. In DNA, the CDR3 is TGTGCCAGCAGCCCCGGACTAGCGGGGGTTGAGCAGTTCTTC. The rearrangement uses TRBV7-3 and TRBJ2-1; 13 bases line up with TRBD2. V shed 5 bases, J shed 9 bases, and the junction held 4 bases outside the gene matches. CDR1 is SGHTA and CDR2 is FQGTGA in the germline V gene. The CDR3 totals 14 residues.

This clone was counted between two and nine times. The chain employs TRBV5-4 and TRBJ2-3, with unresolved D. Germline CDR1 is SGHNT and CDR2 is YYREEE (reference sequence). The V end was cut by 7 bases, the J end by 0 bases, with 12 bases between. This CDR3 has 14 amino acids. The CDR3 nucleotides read TGTGCCAGCCAACATGCCTCAAGCACAGATACGCAGTATTTT. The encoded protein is CASQHASSTDTQYF.

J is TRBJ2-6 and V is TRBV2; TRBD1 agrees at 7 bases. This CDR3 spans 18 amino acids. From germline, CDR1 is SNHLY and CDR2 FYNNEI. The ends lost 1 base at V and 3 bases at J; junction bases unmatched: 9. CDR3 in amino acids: CASSEVKTGIYGANVLTF. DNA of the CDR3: TGTGCCAGCAGTGAAGTTAAGACAGGGATATATGGGGCCAACGTCCTGACTTTC.

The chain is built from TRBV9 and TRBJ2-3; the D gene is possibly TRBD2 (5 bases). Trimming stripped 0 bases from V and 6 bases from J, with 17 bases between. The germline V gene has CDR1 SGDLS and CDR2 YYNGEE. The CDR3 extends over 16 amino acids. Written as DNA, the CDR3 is TGTGCCAGCAGCGTAGAGAGCGGTTCCATGGGGGATACGCAGTATTTT. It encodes CASSVESGSMGDTQYF.

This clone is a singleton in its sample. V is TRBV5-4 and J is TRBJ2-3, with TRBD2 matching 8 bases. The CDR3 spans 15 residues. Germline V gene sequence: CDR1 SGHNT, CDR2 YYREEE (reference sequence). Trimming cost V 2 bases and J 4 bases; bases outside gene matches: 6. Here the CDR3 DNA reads TGTGCCAGCAGCTTCCGTAGCGGGGAGGCAGATACGCAGTATTTT. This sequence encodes CASSFRSGEADTQYF. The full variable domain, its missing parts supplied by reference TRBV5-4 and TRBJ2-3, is ETGVTQSPTHLIKTRGQQVTLRCSSQSGHNTVSWYQQALGQGPQFIFQYYREEENGRGNFPPRFSGLQFPNYSSELNVNALELDDSALYLCASSFRSGEADTQYFGPGTRLTVL.

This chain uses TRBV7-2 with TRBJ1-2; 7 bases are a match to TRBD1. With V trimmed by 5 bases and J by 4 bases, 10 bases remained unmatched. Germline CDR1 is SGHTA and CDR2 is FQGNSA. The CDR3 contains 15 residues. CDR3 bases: TGTGCCAGCAGCCTCGGGGGAGGGGGCGGCTATGGCTACACCTTC. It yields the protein CASSLGGGGGYGYTF. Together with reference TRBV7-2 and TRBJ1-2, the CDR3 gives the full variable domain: GAGVSQSPSNKVTEKGKDVELRCDPISGHTALYWYRQSLGQGLEFLIYFQGNSAPDKSGLPSDRFSAERTGGSVSTLTIQRTQQEDSAVYLCASSLGGGGGYGYTFGSGTRLTVV.

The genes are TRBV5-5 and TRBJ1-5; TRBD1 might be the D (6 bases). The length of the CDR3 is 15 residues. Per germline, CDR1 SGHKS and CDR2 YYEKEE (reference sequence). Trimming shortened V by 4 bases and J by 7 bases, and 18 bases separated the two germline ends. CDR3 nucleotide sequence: TGTGCCAGCAGCCCCGCGGGGGGCGCGGAACAGCCCCAGCATTTT. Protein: CASSPAGGAEQPQHF.

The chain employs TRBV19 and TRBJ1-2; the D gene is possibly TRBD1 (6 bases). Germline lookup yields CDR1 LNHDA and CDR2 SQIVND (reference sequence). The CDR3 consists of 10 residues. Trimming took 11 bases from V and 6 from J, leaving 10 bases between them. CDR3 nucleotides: TGTGCCTCCGGGGGGCATGGCTACACCTTC. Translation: CASGGHGYTF.

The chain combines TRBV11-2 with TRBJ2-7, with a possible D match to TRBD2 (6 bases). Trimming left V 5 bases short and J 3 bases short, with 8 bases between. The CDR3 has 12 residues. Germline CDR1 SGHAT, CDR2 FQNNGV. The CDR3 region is CASSPEGYEQYF. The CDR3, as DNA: TGTGCCAGCAGCCCGGAGGGCTACGAGCAGTACTTC.

The CDR3 region has the DNA TGTGCCAGCAGCTTTCAGACAGCTGGAAACACCATATATTTT. This codes for CASSFQTAGNTIYF. This chain uses TRBV7-9 with TRBJ1-3; D perhaps matches TRBD1 (5 bases). The CDR3 runs 14 residues. The ends were cut back, 3 bases at V and 2 bases at J, with 8 bases in the middle. From germline, CDR1 is SEHNR and CDR2 FQNEAQ (reference sequence).

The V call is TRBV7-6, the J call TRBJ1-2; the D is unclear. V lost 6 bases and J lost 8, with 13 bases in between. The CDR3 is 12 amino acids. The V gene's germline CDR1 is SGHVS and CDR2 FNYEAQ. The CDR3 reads CASSLEGQGYTF. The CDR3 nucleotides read TGTGCCAGCAGTCTAGAGGGTCAAGGCTACACCTTC. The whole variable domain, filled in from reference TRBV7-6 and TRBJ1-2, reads GAGVSQSPRYKVTKRGQDVALRCDPISGHVSLYWYRQALGQGPEFLTYFNYEAQQDKSGLPNDRFSAERPEGSISTLTIQRTEQRDSAMYRCASSLEGQGYTFGSGTRLTVV.

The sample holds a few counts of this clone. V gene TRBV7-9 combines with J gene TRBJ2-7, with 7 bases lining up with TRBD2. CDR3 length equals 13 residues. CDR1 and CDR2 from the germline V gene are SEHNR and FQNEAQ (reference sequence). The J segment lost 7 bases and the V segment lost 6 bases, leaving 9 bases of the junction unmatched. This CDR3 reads CASSSVRGGEQYF. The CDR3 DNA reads TGTGCCAGCAGTTCAGTCCGGGGAGGGGAGCAGTACTTC.